This T cell receptor beta chain was observed in a study of cytomegalovirus exposure and HLA in healthy donors. Study-level background: An earlier analysis found roughly 100 million unique TCR beta sequences from about 190 million T cells. Study results and caveats: Excluded were some V segments that proved indistinguishable, including TRBV6-2 and TRBV6-3. Other equally common chains were less clonally expanded than HLA-associated TCR beta chains, a later analysis showed. In a later analysis, V- and J-gene trimming of beta chains associated with a DCLRE1C missense variant, replicated independently.

A multiplex PCR was run with 60 Vbeta primers and 13 Jbeta primers. Produced via immunoSEQ multiplex PCR; TCRdb's table is partial and in-frame only. The sample carries tens of thousands of clones, over 70% recorded once. The CDR3 loop spans 15 amino acids. Germline loops: CDR1 MNHEY, CDR2 SVGAGI. The V gene end was trimmed by 5 bases and the J gene end by 5 bases; junction bases not matched to a gene: 10. Turning to this clone: Its target is unknown.

The rearrangement links TRBV6-5 to TRBJ1-1, with 8 bases identical to TRBD1. This TCR was sampled from a man aged 60-69 years in good health and CMV-seropositive. The sequenced material came from PBMCs. CDR3 sequence: CASSKPGGARTEAFF. Written as DNA, the CDR3 is TGTGCCAGCAGTAAACCAGGGGGCGCGCGGACTGAAGCTTTCTTT.